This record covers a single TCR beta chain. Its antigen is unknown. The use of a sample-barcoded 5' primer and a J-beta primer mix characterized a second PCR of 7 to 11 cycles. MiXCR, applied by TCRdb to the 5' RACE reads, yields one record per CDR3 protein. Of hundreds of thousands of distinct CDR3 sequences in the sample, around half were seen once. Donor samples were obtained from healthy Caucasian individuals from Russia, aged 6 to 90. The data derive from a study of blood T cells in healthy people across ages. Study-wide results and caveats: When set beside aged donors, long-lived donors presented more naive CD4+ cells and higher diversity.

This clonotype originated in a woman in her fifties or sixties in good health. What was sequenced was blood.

The CDR3 DNA follows: TGCGCCAGCAGCCAAACCGGGACCATGAACACTGAAGCTTTCTTT. It is translated as CASSQTGTMNTEAFF. The genes are TRBV4-1 and TRBJ1-1, with D possibly being TRBD1 (5 bases). The germline V and J ends were trimmed by 2 bases and 0 bases, with 10 bases remaining between them. Germline assignment: CDR1 MGHRA and CDR2 YSYEKL. This CDR3 spans 15 amino acids.